The 13 T cell receptor beta chains below come from one sample, sequenced in a study of immune cell composition in non-small cell lung cancer (dated 2017 in TCRdb). The receptor library was made with the immunoSEQ multiplex PCR assay. Not all clones reach the TCRdb copy of this immuneACCESS table, which keeps in-frame sequences only. Checked studies attribute under half of the gap to unresolved V genes and leave the rest unexplained. The sample records about 8,700 clones, less than 80% of which are singletons. 23% of the sample is in the top ten clones. Normal lung samples came from the same patient and were non-adjacent lung tissue collected as far from the tumour as possible, with a minimum distance of 3 cm. The sample consisted of non-adjacent lung tissue. All receptors come from a human donor with non-small cell lung cancer.

The chain links TRBV29-1 to TRBJ2-2, with TRBD1 matching 7 bases. Unmatched junction bases numbered 3, after V lost 7 bases and J lost 1 base. CDR1 and CDR2 (germline): SQVTM, ANQGSEA. The CDR3 totals 13 residues. The CDR3 DNA is TGCAGCGCTTACAGGGGGAACACCGGGGAGCTGTTTTTT. This encodes CSAYRGNTGELFF.

This chain joins TRBV7-9 and TRBJ1-1, with TRBD1 identical over 9 bases. J lost 1 base, V lost 2 bases, and 2 bases had no gene match. There are 15 residues in the CDR3. Germline CDR1 is SEHNR and CDR2 is FQNEAQ (reference sequence). CDR3 in amino acids: CASSLLGQGNTEAFF. The CDR3 DNA sequence: TGTGCCAGCAGCTTACTGGGACAGGGGAACACTGAAGCTTTCTTT.

V gene TRBV18 combines with J gene TRBJ2-5; D might be TRBD1 (5 bases). CDR1 KGHSH and CDR2 LQKENI come from the germline V gene. The CDR3 covers 14 residues. V lost 6 bases and J 2 bases, leaving 13 bases between the germline ends. The CDR3 loop is CASSTLTAQETQYF. The DNA for the CDR3 is TGTGCCAGCTCTACTCTGACAGCACAAGAGACCCAGTACTTC.

As DNA, the CDR3 is TGCGCCAGCAGCCGCATAAGGAACAGGATCCAAGAGACCCAGTACTTC. Its protein product is CASSRIRNRIQETQYF. J is TRBJ2-5 and V is TRBV4-1; D is possibly TRBD1 (5 bases). The CDR3 spans 16 residues. Germline V gene sequence: CDR1 MGHRA, CDR2 YSYEKL. V dropped 4 bases and J dropped 1 base, with 16 bases sitting between them.

In this sample, this clone turned up a few times. The chain uses TRBV9 and TRBJ1-1, with D maybe TRBD1 (5 bases). Germline V gene lookup returns CDR1 SGDLS and CDR2 YYNGEE. This CDR3 is 12 amino acids long. V shed 3 bases and J shed 5 bases, with 8 bases lying between them. The CDR3 protein is CASSGGATEAFF. In DNA, the CDR3 is TGTGCCAGCAGCGGCGGGGCGACTGAAGCTTTCTTT. Complete variable domain (other parts from reference TRBV9 and TRBJ1-1): DSGVTQTPKHLITATGQRVTLRCSPRSGDLSVYWYQQSLDQGLQFLIQYYNGEERAKGNILERFSAQQFPDLHSELNLSSLELGDSALYFCASSGGATEAFFGQGTRLTVV.

This clone was seen a handful of times. This chain connects TRBV27 to TRBJ2-2; D is unclear. The CDR3 totals 13 residues. Germline lookup yields CDR1 MNHEY and CDR2 SMNVEV (reference sequence). V was clipped by 5 bases and J by 5 bases, with 9 bases between them. The chain's CDR3 is CASSPSVTGELFF. The CDR3 DNA follows: TGTGCCAGCAGTCCCTCCGTGACCGGGGAGCTGTTTTTT.

This chain connects TRBV28 to TRBJ2-7, with D tentatively TRBD2 (6 bases). Trimming pared 6 bases from V and 2 bases from J, leaving 14 bases between. Germline V gives CDR1 MDHEN, CDR2 SYDVKM. This CDR3 is built from 14 residues. CDR3 protein: CASSPGGVAYEQYF. In nucleotides, the CDR3 is TGTGCCAGCAGCCCCGGGGGTGTTGCCTACGAGCAGTACTTC.

The gene calls are TRBV7-9 and TRBJ2-2, with 7 bases matching TRBD1. V dropped 8 bases and J dropped 1; count of bases not matched to a gene: 10. CDR3 size: 16 residues. The germline gives CDR1 SEHNR, CDR2 FQNEAQ (reference sequence). This CDR3 is CASSFGQAQNTGELFF. CDR3 bases: TGTGCCAGCTCCTTTGGACAGGCCCAGAACACCGGGGAGCTGTTTTTT.

The chain links TRBV4-1 to TRBJ1-4; a possible D gene is TRBD1 (5 bases). CDR3 size: 16 residues. V was shortened by 0 bases and J by 5 bases, with 13 bases between the two germline ends. Germline V gene lookup returns CDR1 MGHRA and CDR2 YSYEKL. CDR3 residues: CASSQDPWGPNEKLFF. The CDR3 nucleotides are TGCGCCAGCAGCCAAGATCCATGGGGCCCGAATGAAAAACTGTTTTTT.

This clone was detected once. V usage is TRBV19 and J usage is TRBJ2-5; 7 nucleotides line up with TRBD1. Germline trimming cut 3 bases from V and 2 bases from J; bases unmatched to any gene: 9. The CDR3 is made up of 16 amino acids. Germline V gene data show CDR1 as LNHDA and CDR2 as SQIVND (reference sequence). The DNA for the CDR3 is TGTGCCAGTAGTATCAGGTCCGTCAGGGGGCAAGAGACCCAGTACTTC. It codes for CASSIRSVRGQETQYF.

In its sample, this clone was seen a few times. The genes are TRBV6-5 and TRBJ2-7; D gene uncertain. The CDR3 is 14 amino acids. Trimming removed 4 bases at V and 2 bases at J, with 12 bases between. From germline, CDR1 is MNHEY and CDR2 SVGAGI. CDR3 residues: CASSSSGGPYEQYF. The CDR3 bases are TGTGCCAGCAGTTCCTCCGGCGGTCCCTACGAGCAGTACTTC.

This clone was detected only once. V is TRBV6-5 and J is TRBJ2-5; 11 bases are shared with TRBD2. The closer fit of TRBJ2-7 to the DNA end suggests the J call may be wrong. This CDR3 has 15 residues. In germline, CDR1 is MNHEY, CDR2 SVGAGI. The CDR3 DNA sequence: TGTGCCAGCAGTTACTCAACTAGCGGGAGATACGAGCAGTACTTC. Protein sequence: CASSYSTSGRYEQYF.

The chain employs TRBV5-1 and TRBJ2-3, with D unresolved. The CDR3 consists of 15 residues. Germline lookup yields CDR1 SGHRS and CDR2 YFSETQ. V was pared by 0 bases and J by 0 bases, with 8 bases between. The CDR3 loop is CASSLGRSSTDTQYF. The CDR3, as DNA: TGCGCCAGCAGCTTGGGGAGATCTAGCACAGATACGCAGTATTTT.